The 11 T cell receptor beta chains in this list originate from one sample, sequenced in a study of response to subunit inactivated influenza vaccine. From the RT-PCR reads, TCRdb called clonotypes with MiXCR, one entry per CDR3 protein. This table has about half a million distinct CDR3 sequences, approximately 24% appearing once. This material consisted of CD4+ T cells sorted from PBMCs, taken 5 days after vaccination. These receptors were collected from a man aged 45-65 years who received an inactivated influenza vaccine.

The V call is TRBV11-2, the J call TRBJ2-1; perhaps TRBD1 as D (5 bases). Germline V gene sequence: CDR1 SGHAT, CDR2 FQNNGV. CDR3 length: 13 amino acids. V was trimmed by 0 bases and J by 13 bases, leaving 13 bases between them. In DNA, the CDR3 is TGTGCCAGCAGCTTAGATTTAGGGGTGGACCAGTTCTTC. Protein sequence: CASSLDLGVDQFF.

This clonotype was seen only a few times. This chain links TRBV12-3 or TRBV12-4 with TRBJ2-1, with 11 bases lining up with TRBD2. The CDR3 totals 15 residues. After removal of 5 bases from V and 10 bases from J, the junction contained 10 bases not matched to a gene. The CDR3 spells CASSPSSGGLLEQFF. The CDR3, as DNA: TGTGCCAGCAGTCCTTCTAGCGGGGGGCTTTTGGAGCAGTTCTTC.

V is TRBV10-2 and J is TRBJ2-3, with 12 bases matching TRBD2. Trimming removed 4 bases from V and 0 bases from J; junction bases left unmatched: 8. The germline V gene encodes CDR1 WSHSY and CDR2 SAAADI. CDR3 length equals 18 residues. Here the CDR3 reads CASSGPSGGGLSTDTQYF. The CDR3 region has the DNA TGCGCCAGCAGTGGGCCTAGCGGGGGGGGTTTAAGCACAGATACGCAGTATTTT.

This sequence joins TRBV9 and TRBJ2-3, with D maybe TRBD2 (7 bases). V lost 0 bases and J lost 4, with 15 bases in between. The CDR3 runs to 16 residues. The germline CDR1 and CDR2 sequences are SGDLS and YYNGEE. CDR3 amino acids: CASSVVGGQSSDTQYF. The CDR3 DNA follows: TGTGCCAGCAGCGTAGTCGGGGGGCAATCTTCAGATACGCAGTATTTT.

This clonotype appeared a few times. This chain uses TRBV20-1 with TRBJ1-2, with 8 bases fitting TRBD1. From germline, CDR1 is DFQATT and CDR2 SNEGSKA (reference sequence). J gave up 6 bases and V 1 base, and 13 bases lay outside the gene matches. The CDR3 loop spans 16 amino acids. The CDR3 DNA reads as TGCAGTGCTAGAGTACCCCGTCAGGGGGCCTCCCATGGCTACACCTTC. Amino acid sequence: CSARVPRQGASHGYTF.

A few counts support this clonotype. This rearrangement joins TRBV11-2 to TRBJ2-7, with 8 positions matching TRBD1. CDR1 is SGHAT and CDR2 is FQNNGV in the germline V gene. The trim removed 5 bases at V and 6 bases at J, leaving 12 bases unmatched. CDR3 length: 15 residues. The CDR3 DNA follows: TGTGCCAGCAGCACCCGCTTTGGGACAGGTCTCGAGCAGTACTTC. It codes for CASSTRFGTGLEQYF. The full variable domain, with the rest looked up from reference TRBV11-2 and TRBJ2-7, is EAGVAQSPRYKIIEKRQSVAFWCNPISGHATLYWYQQILGQGPKLLIQFQNNGVVDDSQLPKDRFSAERLKGVDSTLKIQPAKLEDSAVYLCASSTRFGTGLEQYFGPGTRLTVT.

This clonotype was found a few times. The junction departs from the called germline gene at one end, perhaps through a read error. V and J are TRBV29-1 and TRBJ2-1; 9 bases map to TRBD2. CDR1 is SQVTM and CDR2 is ANQGSEA in the germline V gene. The CDR3 is 11 residues long. CDR3 region: CSVEGRTSAVF. Written as DNA, the CDR3 is TGCAGCGTTGAAGGTAGGACTAGCGCGGTCTTC.

This clonotype was seen a few times. The rearrangement links TRBV6-2 or TRBV6-3 to TRBJ1-4, with 9 bases matching TRBD1. J was trimmed by 6 bases and V by 7 bases; bases with no gene match: 9. There are 15 residues in the CDR3. Germline V lookup: CDR1 MNHEY, CDR2 SVGEGT. The CDR3 DNA reads as TGTGCCAGCAAGACGAACAGGGGGCCTTATGAAAAACTGTTTTTT. Its protein product is CASKTNRGPYEKLFF.

This clonotype was picked up a small number of times. V is TRBV29-1 and J is TRBJ2-3, with a possible D match to TRBD1 (5 bases). Deletions cut 6 bases from V and 5 bases from J, with 21 bases between. The CDR3 is 15 residues long. Germline CDR1 reads SQVTM; CDR2 reads ANQGSEA. CDR3 protein: CSVTTGHGRGDTQYF. The CDR3 nucleotides are TGCAGCGTAACGACCGGGCACGGTAGGGGAGATACGCAGTATTTT.

Points on this clonotype: At one boundary the junction diverges from the germline segment, which might be a read error. This chain uses TRBV10-3 with TRBJ2-7, with 9 bases matching TRBD2. This CDR3 is built from 13 residues. Germline CDR1 ENHRY, CDR2 SYGVKD. CDR3 in DNA: TGTGCCATCAGAATTGCGACTAGCGGCCCATTGAACTTC. It encodes CAIRIATSGPLNF.

Only a few counts were recorded for this clonotype. The rearrangement links TRBV10-3 to TRBJ2-1; either TRBD1 or TRBD2 may fit D (5 bases each). Germline CDR1 ENHRY, CDR2 SYGVKD. The ends were cut back, 8 bases at V and 0 bases at J, with 17 bases in the middle. The CDR3 contains 16 residues. The CDR3 bases are TGTGCCATCTCTGAGAGGGGCGAGAGCTCCTACAATGAGCAGTTCTTC. Translating gives CAISERGESSYNEQFF.